The source of this T cell receptor (beta chain) is a study of T-cell reconstitution after alpha-beta-depleted transplantation in children. This CDR3 has 14 amino acids. Germline CDR1 MNHEY, CDR2 SVGAGI. Trimming left V 0 bases short and J 5 bases short, with 10 bases between. Unique molecular identifiers were built into the TCRbeta library. TCRdb reprocessed the PCR reads via MiXCR and lists one record per CDR3 protein. The repertoire holds 600,000 to 700,000 distinct CDR3 sequences, 16% seen once, with about 1.1% in the top ten. The genes are TRBV6-5 and TRBJ2-5, with unresolved D. The receptor was derived from a human donor who donated a stem cell graft to a child with acute myeloid leukemia. Source: PBMCs from the stem cell graft donor, taken from the stem cell graft. This chain's CDR3 is CASSYSASWETQYF. DNA for the CDR3: TGTGCCAGCAGTTACTCCGCGAGTTGGGAGACCCAGTACTTC.